What follows are 15 T cell receptor beta chains derived from one specimen sequenced in a study of shared clonotypes between healthy human individuals. Assay used: immunoSEQ multiplex PCR; TCRdb lists only in-frame clones, some missing. The top ten clones hold roughly 0.36% of a sample with roughly 2,500,000 clones, 93% of them seen once. The sample taken for sequencing was naive CD4+ T cells from PBMCs. Noted subset: CD45RA+ positively selected. The receptors shown here come from a man aged 18-30 years in good health. Some clones in this sample may be carry-over from other donors' samples.

The genes are TRBV19 and TRBJ2-7; 7 positions match TRBD1. Trimming removed 4 bases from V and 5 bases from J; junction bases left unmatched: 14. Germline lookup yields CDR1 LNHDA and CDR2 SQIVND (reference sequence). The length of the CDR3 is 16 residues. Here the CDR3 DNA reads TGTGCCAGTAGTACCCCTTCGGACAGGTGGGGCCACGAGCAGTACTTC. This translates into CASSTPSDRWGHEQYF.

This rearrangement joins TRBV5-1 to TRBJ2-2, with TRBD2 matching 9 bases. Germline assignment: CDR1 SGHRS and CDR2 YFSETQ. Trimming took 2 bases from V and 6 from J; bases not matched to a gene: 11. This CDR3 spans 17 amino acids. The CDR3 spells CASSLAGGTKASGELFF. As DNA, the CDR3 is TGCGCCAGCAGCTTAGCGGGAGGCACCAAGGCTTCCGGGGAGCTGTTTTTT.

This sequence joins TRBV28 and TRBJ2-2; 8 bases are a match to TRBD2. This CDR3 region has 16 residues. Trimming removed 9 bases from V and 6 bases from J; junction bases left unmatched: 15. Germline values: CDR1 MDHEN, CDR2 SYDVKM. The CDR3 region is CASRPAGDHRAGELFF. DNA of the CDR3: TGTGCCAGTCGCCCAGCGGGAGATCATAGGGCCGGGGAGCTGTTTTTT. The variable domain in full, completed from reference TRBV28 and TRBJ2-2, reads DVKVTQSSRYLVKRTGEKVFLECVQDMDHENMFWYRQDPGLGLRLIYFSYDVKMKEKGDIPEGYSVSREKKERFSLILESASTNQTSMYLCASRPAGDHRAGELFFGEGSRLTVL.

The chain employs TRBV2 and TRBJ2-7; 9 positions match TRBD1. Germline V gene data show CDR1 as SNHLY and CDR2 as FYNNEI. V lost 5 bases to trimming and J lost 4 bases; unmatched junction nucleotides: 6. The CDR3 covers 14 residues. This CDR3 reads CASSYRGLRYEQYF. The CDR3 nucleotides read TGTGCCAGCAGTTACAGGGGGCTTAGGTACGAGCAGTACTTC. Combining the CDR3 with reference TRBV2 and TRBJ2-7 gives the whole variable domain EPEVTQTPSHQVTQMGQEVILRCVPISNHLYFYWYRQILGQKVEFLVSFYNNEISEKSEIFDDQFSVERPDGSNFTLKIRSTKLEDSAMYFCASSYRGLRYEQYFGPGTRLTVT.

The genes are TRBV28 and TRBJ2-2, with 11 bases aligning to TRBD2. Trimming removed 7 bases from V and 6 bases from J; junction bases left unmatched: 7. CDR1 and CDR2 (germline): MDHEN, SYDVKM. There are 15 residues in the CDR3. The CDR3 protein is CASTTPSGRSGELFF. DNA for the CDR3: TGTGCCAGCACCACACCTAGCGGGAGGTCCGGGGAGCTGTTTTTT.

Remarks on this clone: This sample also contains other DNA sequences that code for the same CDR3. V usage is TRBV29-1 and J usage is TRBJ2-3; 7 bases match TRBD2. The CDR3 is made up of 13 amino acids. The germline V gene encodes CDR1 SQVTM and CDR2 ANQGSEA. Trimming cost V 5 bases and J 1 base; bases outside gene matches: 3. CDR3 amino acids: CSVQGRGTDTQYF. CDR3 DNA: TGCAGCGTTCAAGGGAGGGGCACAGATACGCAGTATTTT.

The chain recombines TRBV6-1 with TRBJ2-3; D may be TRBD2 (5 bases). CDR3 length: 17 amino acids. V lost 4 bases and J 2 bases, leaving 19 bases between the germline ends. The germline gives CDR1 MNHNS, CDR2 SASEGT. CDR3 protein: CASSATYGVFPTDTQYF. As DNA, the CDR3 is TGTGCCAGCAGTGCCACTTACGGGGTTTTCCCCACAGATACGCAGTATTTT.

The chain employs TRBV7-8 and TRBJ2-5; TRBD2 agrees at 9 bases. CDR1 is SGHVS, CDR2 FQNEAQ, per germline. This CDR3 spans 16 amino acids. Losses at the gene ends were 8 bases for V and 2 bases for J; bases not matched to a gene: 12. The CDR3 DNA is TGTGCCAGCGCCAGGCTAGCGGGATTGGGGCAAGAGACCCAGTACTTC. Its translation is CASARLAGLGQETQYF. Combining the CDR3 with reference TRBV7-8 and TRBJ2-5 gives the whole variable domain GAGVSQSPRYKVAKRGQDVALRCDPISGHVSLFWYQQALGQGPEFLTYFQNEAQLDKSGLPSDRFFAERPEGSVSTLKIQRTQQEDSAVYLCASARLAGLGQETQYFGPGTRLLVL.

The chain has TRBV28 and TRBJ2-7, with D unresolved. V gave up 6 bases and J gave up 7 bases, with 16 bases separating them. The CDR3 consists of 13 residues. Germline CDR1 reads MDHEN; CDR2 reads SYDVKM. Here the CDR3 reads CASSRVIWEEQYF. The CDR3, as DNA: TGTGCCAGCAGCCGGGTCATTTGGGAAGAGCAGTACTTC.

This clone came up once. This chain links TRBV7-8 with TRBJ2-4; 9 positions agree with TRBD1. Trimming took 2 bases from V and 4 from J; bases not matched to a gene: 6. CDR1 is SGHVS, CDR2 FQNEAQ, per germline. CDR3 length: 16 amino acids. CDR3 coding DNA: TGTGCCAGCAGCTTACTTCGGGACAGGGTAAAAAACATTCAGTACTTC. Translation: CASSLLRDRVKNIQYF.

The gene calls are TRBV4-2 and TRBJ2-7, with D possibly matching TRBD2 (7 bases). This CDR3 spans 12 amino acids. CDR1 is LGHNA, CDR2 YNFKEQ, per germline. V lost 8 bases to trimming and J lost 7 bases, with 15 bases between them. The CDR3 nucleotides read TGTGCCAGCGGGGGGGCAGGGAGGGAGCAGTACTTC. Translating it yields CASGGAGREQYF.

About this clone: The sample holds other DNA sequences that translate to the same CDR3. V is TRBV28 and J is TRBJ2-7, with 10 bases identical to TRBD1. The CDR3 is 15 residues long. Germline loops: CDR1 MDHEN, CDR2 SYDVKM. Unmatched junction bases numbered 4, after V lost 1 base and J lost 4 bases. CDR3 sequence reads: CASSLSPGQGYEQYF. The CDR3 DNA reads as TGTGCCAGCAGTTTATCGCCGGGACAGGGGTACGAGCAGTACTTC.

The CDR3 spells CASSLWRATNSGNTIYF. DNA of the CDR3: TGCGCCAGCAGCTTGTGGAGAGCTACCAACTCTGGAAACACCATATATTTT. This chain links TRBV5-1 with TRBJ1-3, with D unclear. The CDR3 consists of 17 residues. CDR1 and CDR2 from the germline V gene are SGHRS and YFSETQ. V gave up 1 base and J gave up 0 bases, with 14 bases separating them.

The chain combines TRBV10-3 with TRBJ2-7; TRBD2 matches 10 bases. The CDR3 length is 15 residues. The germline CDR1 and CDR2 sequences are ENHRY and SYGVKD. J was trimmed by 3 bases and V by 4 bases; bases with no gene match: 6. The CDR3 coding sequence is TGTGCCATCAGTGGCGGAGCGGGAGGGGTCTACGAGCAGTACTTC. Its translation: CAISGGAGGVYEQYF.

The V gene is TRBV7-2, the J gene TRBJ2-7; 7 positions match TRBD2. CDR3 size: 15 residues. J gave up 2 bases and V 1 base, and 5 bases lay outside the gene matches. Germline-derived CDR1 and CDR2 are SGHTA and FQGNSA. The CDR3 spells CASSLGREAPYEQYF. In nucleotides, the CDR3 is TGTGCCAGCAGCTTAGGACGGGAGGCCCCCTACGAGCAGTACTTC.